The 28 T cell receptor beta chains reported below all come from one sample, sequenced in a study of response to subunit inactivated influenza vaccine. TCRdb passed the RT-PCR reads through MiXCR, listing each CDR3 protein once. Here the sample spans about 780,000 distinct CDR3 sequences, roughly 18% being singletons. The material was PBMCs from blood, obtained 5 to 6 days after vaccination. These receptors all come from a man in his fifties or sixties who received an inactivated influenza vaccine.

This clonotype was seen many times. The chain links TRBV7-8 to TRBJ2-1; D tentatively reads TRBD1 or TRBD2 (5 bases each). V lost 5 bases and J lost 0, with 26 bases in between. The CDR3 covers 20 residues. Looked up from germline, CDR1 is SGHVS and CDR2 is FQNEAQ. CDR3 loop: CASSPARVLGSGDSYNEQFF. The DNA for the CDR3 is TGTGCCAGCAGCCCAGCCAGGGTCCTTGGGAGCGGCGACTCCTACAATGAGCAGTTCTTC.

This clonotype was picked up many times. The rearrangement uses TRBV20-1 and TRBJ1-5, with 7 positions matching TRBD1. There are 14 residues in the CDR3. V was pared by 3 bases and J by 2 bases, with 4 bases of the junction left unmatched. Germline CDR1 DFQATT, CDR2 SNEGSKA (reference sequence). CDR3 bases: TGCAGTGCTAGTTCCGGGACAGGCAATCAGCCCCAGCATTTT. Translating it yields CSASSGTGNQPQHF.

The J gene is TRBJ2-3, the V gene TRBV5-1; 7 bases are shared with TRBD1. V lost 0 bases, J lost 7 bases, and 5 bases stayed unmatched. Germline CDR1 and CDR2: SGHRS and YFSETQ. This CDR3 contains 14 residues. CDR3 DNA: TGCGCCAGCAGCTTGGGACAGGGCGGAAATACGCAGTATTTT. Residues: CASSLGQGGNTQYF.

The rearrangement joins TRBV12-3 or TRBV12-4 to TRBJ2-5; no clear D. The ends were cut back, 0 bases at V and 3 bases at J, with 11 bases in the middle. The CDR3 consists of 15 residues. CDR3 sequence: CASSLALRKKETQYF. DNA for the CDR3: TGTGCCAGCAGTTTAGCGTTAAGAAAGAAAGAGACCCAGTACTTC.

This clonotype was recorded many times. The CDR3 sequence: CASSLVRARGETQYF. In DNA, the CDR3 is TGTGCCAGCAGCTTAGTTAGGGCTCGGGGAGAGACCCAGTACTTC. The chain carries TRBV7-2 and TRBJ2-5; weak D call: TRBD2 (5 bases). This CDR3 is 15 amino acids long. CDR1 is SGHTA and CDR2 is FQGNSA in the germline V gene. V was trimmed by 1 base and J by 4 bases, leaving 13 bases between them.

This clonotype appeared a few times. This chain links TRBV6-1 with TRBJ2-3; 7 bases align to TRBD2. V shed 5 bases, J shed 0 bases, and the junction held 14 bases outside the gene matches. This CDR3 contains 18 residues. Germline assignment: CDR1 MNHNS and CDR2 SASEGT. Here the CDR3 DNA reads TGTGCCAGCAGTCCCTTTATCGCCAGCGGGACTAGCACAGATACGCAGTATTTT. This gives the protein CASSPFIASGTSTDTQYF.

The chain is built from TRBV7-9 and TRBJ2-7; the D gene is possibly TRBD2 (6 bases). The germline V gene has CDR1 SEHNR and CDR2 FQNEAQ (reference sequence). This CDR3 has 15 residues. V dropped 4 bases and J dropped 2 bases, with 15 bases sitting between them. CDR3 in DNA: TGTGCCAGCAGCTCTTCGGGACTGATAGCCTACGAGCAGTACTTC. Its translation: CASSSSGLIAYEQYF.

This clonotype was seen only a few times. This chain joins TRBV5-5 and TRBJ2-2; 7 nucleotides agree with TRBD1. V trimming: 4 bases; J trimming: 4 bases; junction bases outside the gene matches: 7. This CDR3 has 15 amino acids. CDR1 is SGHKS and CDR2 is YYEKEE in the germline V gene (reference sequence). CDR3 DNA sequence: TGTGCCAGCAGCCAGACAGGGACGGTCACCGGGGAGCTGTTTTTT. Encoded protein: CASSQTGTVTGELFF.

This clonotype was detected only a few times. The V and J genes are TRBV10-3 and TRBJ2-1; a weak D match, TRBD1 (6 bases). The V gene's germline CDR1 is ENHRY and CDR2 SYGVKD. The CDR3 length is 13 residues. V was pared by 9 bases and J by 9 bases, with 18 bases between. The DNA of the CDR3 is TGTGCCATACAGGGTTTGGGCTCAGGTGAGCAGTTCTTC. Translated: CAIQGLGSGEQFF.

V is TRBV6-1 and J is TRBJ2-3; tentatively, D is TRBD1 or TRBD2 (5 bases each). There are 14 residues in the CDR3. Per germline, CDR1 MNHNS and CDR2 SASEGT. V was shortened by 10 bases and J by 0 bases, with 14 bases between the two germline ends. CDR3 protein: CATKPGPSTDTQYF. The CDR3 coding sequence is TGTGCCACTAAACCGGGACCAAGCACAGATACGCAGTATTTT.

This clonotype was observed a handful of times. The gene calls are TRBV12-3 or TRBV12-4 and TRBJ2-7, with D possibly matching TRBD1 (6 bases). V shed 6 bases and J shed 2 bases, with 11 bases lying between them. There are 13 residues in the CDR3. CDR3 in amino acids: CASRGDTAYEQYF. CDR3 nucleotides: TGTGCCAGCAGGGGGGACACCGCCTACGAGCAGTACTTC.

The chain carries TRBV12-3 or TRBV12-4 and TRBJ2-2; 7 bases are shared with TRBD2. The CDR3 totals 16 residues. The J segment lost 7 bases and the V segment lost 5 bases, leaving 13 bases of the junction unmatched. DNA of the CDR3: TGTGCCAGCAGTGCAGTAGCGGGTCCGGGGGTCGGGGAGCTGTTTTTT. Protein sequence: CASSAVAGPGVGELFF.

This clonotype was observed a few times. The V call is TRBV24-1, the J call TRBJ2-5; D possibly corresponds to TRBD1 (6 bases). The CDR3 runs to 17 residues. V lost 3 bases to trimming and J lost 2 bases, with 18 bases between them. Per the germline V gene, CDR1 is KGHDR and CDR2 is SFDVKD. CDR3 sequence: CATSDRMGTNGQETQYF. As DNA, the CDR3 is TGTGCCACCAGTGATCGTATGGGGACAAATGGGCAAGAGACCCAGTACTTC.

This clonotype was recorded at least ten times. V is TRBV12-3 or TRBV12-4 and J is TRBJ2-5, with 8 bases matching TRBD2. Trimming at V came to 6 bases and at J to 7 bases, leaving 10 bases not matched to a gene. The CDR3 sequence is 14 residues long. CDR3 sequence (DNA): TGTGCCAGCAGCTACGACGGGAGGGGAGCGACCCAGTACTTC. Protein sequence: CASSYDGRGATQYF.

The chain links TRBV12-3 or TRBV12-4 to TRBJ2-4, with 12 nucleotides matching TRBD1. The CDR3 contains 14 residues. The trim removed 5 bases at V and 8 bases at J, leaving 4 bases unmatched. The CDR3 here is CASSRGQGADIQYF. The CDR3 region has the DNA TGTGCCAGCAGTCGGGGACAGGGGGCTGACATTCAGTACTTC.

This clonotype has only a few counts. The chain links TRBV6-2 or TRBV6-3 to TRBJ2-7, with 14 nucleotides matching TRBD2. CDR3 length: 17 amino acids. Germline CDR1 MNHEY, CDR2 SVGEGT. V lost 6 bases to trimming and J lost 4 bases; unmatched junction nucleotides: 11. The CDR3 is CASRGLAGVSSEYEQYF. The CDR3 nucleotides read TGTGCCAGCAGGGGACTAGCGGGAGTGTCCTCCGAATACGAGCAGTACTTC.

In its sample, this clonotype was seen a few times. This chain links TRBV10-3 with TRBJ2-1, with TRBD2 matching over 7 bases. This CDR3 contains 14 residues. V trimming: 7 bases; J trimming: 10 bases; junction bases outside the gene matches: 13. Germline V gene lookup returns CDR1 ENHRY and CDR2 SYGVKD. The CDR3 loop is CAIMSRAGHREQFF. The CDR3 coding sequence is TGTGCCATCATGTCCCGAGCGGGGCATCGCGAGCAGTTCTTC.

This clonotype came up a few times. The chain couples TRBV7-9 to TRBJ2-7, with TRBD2 matching over 11 bases. Trimming cost V 5 bases and J 5 bases; bases outside gene matches: 14. This CDR3 is 17 amino acids long. Germline CDR1 and CDR2: SEHNR and FQNEAQ (reference sequence). CDR3 bases: TGTGCCAGCAGCCCTAGCCGACTAGCGGGAAACAGGGACGAGCAGTACTTC. Amino acid sequence: CASSPSRLAGNRDEQYF. The full variable domain, its missing parts supplied by reference TRBV7-9 and TRBJ2-7, is DTGVSQNPRHKITKRGQNVTFRCDPISEHNRLYWYRQTLGQGPEFLTYFQNEAQLEKSRLLSDRFSAERPKGSFSTLEIQRTEQGDSAMYLCASSPSRLAGNRDEQYFGPGTRLTVT.

This clonotype turned up a few times. The rearrangement joins TRBV24-1 to TRBJ2-1, with 9 bases lining up with TRBD2. The CDR3 is 15 residues long. Germline CDR1 and CDR2: KGHDR and SFDVKD. The trim removed 6 bases at V and 4 bases at J, leaving 6 bases unmatched. This CDR3 reads CATSPPSGTYNEQFF. DNA for the CDR3: TGTGCCACCAGTCCCCCTAGCGGGACTTACAATGAGCAGTTCTTC.

This clonotype has just a few counts. This chain joins TRBV4-3 and TRBJ2-3; no firm D call. The CDR3 spans 14 residues. Germline V gives CDR1 LGHNA, CDR2 YSLEER. Trimming took off 0 bases at V and 3 bases at J, with 7 bases between the two ends. The CDR3 is CASSQEDGTDTQYF. CDR3 in DNA: TGCGCCAGCAGCCAAGAAGACGGGACAGATACGCAGTATTTT.

This clonotype was seen only a few times. The genes are TRBV20-1 and TRBJ1-1; D is uncertain. The CDR3 length is 11 residues. Trimming took 5 bases from V and 3 from J, leaving 7 bases between them. CDR1 and CDR2 (germline): DFQATT, SNEGSKA (reference sequence). The CDR3 DNA follows: TGCAGTGCTGGGGATGACACTGAAGCTTTCTTT. It specifies CSAGDDTEAFF.

The chain carries TRBV12-3 or TRBV12-4 and TRBJ2-5; 9 nucleotides line up with TRBD1. J was trimmed by 2 bases and V by 6 bases; bases with no gene match: 7. The CDR3 runs to 15 residues. The CDR3 region has the DNA TGTGCCAGCAGCTCAACAGGGGGCGGGCAAGAGACCCAGTACTTC. Protein: CASSSTGGGQETQYF.

There are a few counts of this clonotype. This chain joins TRBV5-1 and TRBJ2-7; perhaps D is TRBD1 or TRBD2 (5 bases each). CDR1 is SGHRS and CDR2 is YFSETQ in the germline V gene. CDR3 length equals 15 residues. Trimming left V 1 base short and J 7 bases short, with 18 bases between. CDR3 protein: CASSLRVGRDGEQYF. CDR3 DNA sequence: TGCGCCAGCAGCTTGAGGGTCGGCAGGGACGGAGAGCAGTACTTC.

The gene calls are TRBV20-1 and TRBJ2-1, with TRBD2 as a possible D gene (5 bases). The CDR3 has 15 residues. Germline V CDR1 and CDR2: DFQATT, SNEGSKA (reference sequence). Trimming left V 0 bases short and J 2 bases short, with 11 bases between. DNA of the CDR3: TGCAGTGCTAGAGAATGGGGAGAAACCTACAATGAGCAGTTCTTC. Translating gives CSAREWGETYNEQFF.

In its sample, this clonotype was seen a few times. V and J are TRBV7-9 and TRBJ1-2; D gene ambiguous. Germline V gives CDR1 SEHNR, CDR2 FQNEAQ (reference sequence). V was trimmed by 0 bases and J by 8 bases, leaving 10 bases between them. The CDR3 consists of 13 residues. The CDR3 reads CASSLARPGGYTF. The CDR3 DNA sequence: TGTGCCAGCAGCTTAGCCAGGCCGGGGGGCTACACCTTC.

The V call is TRBV6-2 or TRBV6-3, the J call TRBJ2-7; D perhaps matches TRBD1 (6 bases). Germline CDR1 and CDR2: MNHEY and SVGEGT. V lost 8 bases and J lost 0, with 26 bases in between. The CDR3 is made up of 18 amino acids. The CDR3: CASFNEYPSGGSSYEQYF. CDR3 bases: TGTGCCAGCTTTAACGAATACCCATCTGGGGGCAGCTCCTACGAGCAGTACTTC.

This clonotype was detected ten times or more. The V and J genes are TRBV20-1 and TRBJ2-7, with a possible D match to TRBD2 (6 bases). V shed 6 bases and J shed 3 bases, with 12 bases lying between them. Germline V gene lookup returns CDR1 DFQATT and CDR2 SNEGSKA (reference sequence). The CDR3 covers 12 residues. CDR3 protein: CSATTSYYEQYF. CDR3 DNA sequence: TGCAGTGCCACGACTAGTTACTACGAGCAGTACTTC.

The V and J genes are TRBV6-2 or TRBV6-3 and TRBJ2-1; D remains unclear. CDR1 and CDR2 (germline): MNHEY, SVGEGT. There are 16 residues in the CDR3. V shed 2 bases and J shed 9 bases, with 20 bases lying between them. The CDR3 is CASSYRVTLGYGEQFF. CDR3 DNA sequence: TGTGCCAGCAGTTACCGCGTAACACTGGGTTACGGTGAGCAGTTCTTC.